Sequencing of this TCR beta chain was carried out in a study of blood T cell repertoires in COVID-19. Study as a whole: All recovered Cohort 3 donors got two negative PCRs, got clearance, or saw symptom resolution. T cells, B-cell-depleted T cells, or PBMCs supplied cDNA or gDNA.

The germline V gene encodes CDR1 KGHSH and CDR2 LQKENI. This CDR3 comprises 16 residues. V dropped 1 base and J dropped 5; count of bases not matched to a gene: 10. Original methodology: The assay estimated nucleated cells by amplifying reference gene primers. Repertoires were generated with immunoSEQ multiplex PCR, while TCRdb's copy carries only in-frame clones and drops some. The DNA gave D and trimming, while V, J and clone size come from that table. The repertoire has about 270,000 clones, approximately 90% of them found once; the top ten carry around 2%. Source material: PBMCs or T cells enriched from blood (not recorded which). The source is a woman aged 55-70 years in a cohort exposed to, infected with or recovered from COVID-19 (not recorded which). The genes are TRBV18 and TRBJ2-7; 8 nucleotides align to TRBD2. CDR3 loop: CASSPRYSLAGHEQYF. In DNA, the CDR3 is TGTGCCAGCTCACCACGATATAGTCTAGCGGGCCACGAGCAGTACTTC.